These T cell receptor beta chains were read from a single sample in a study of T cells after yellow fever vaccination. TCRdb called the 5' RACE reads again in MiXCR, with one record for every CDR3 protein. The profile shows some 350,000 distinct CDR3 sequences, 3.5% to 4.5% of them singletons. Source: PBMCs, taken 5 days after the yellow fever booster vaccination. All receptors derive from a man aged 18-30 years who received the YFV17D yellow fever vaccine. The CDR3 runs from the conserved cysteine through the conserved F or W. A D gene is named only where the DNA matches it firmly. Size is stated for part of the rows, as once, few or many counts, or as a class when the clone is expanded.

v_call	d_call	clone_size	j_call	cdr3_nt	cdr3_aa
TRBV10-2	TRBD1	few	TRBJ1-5	TGCGCCAGCAGTCGCGACAGGGTGGTCGGGAATCAGCCCCAGCATTTT	CASSRDRVVGNQPQHF
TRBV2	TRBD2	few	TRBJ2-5	TGTGCCAGCAGTACCAAAGGGACTAGTTGGAAGTCTAACCAAGAGACCCAGTACTTC	CASSTKGTSWKSNQETQYF
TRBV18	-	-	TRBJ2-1	TGTGCCAGCTCAACCGACTGGGGTCTCGCGGAGCAGTTCTTC	CASSTDWGLAEQFF
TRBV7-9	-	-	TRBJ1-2	TGTGCCAGCACCCCCGAGGCTTTCTATGGCTACACCTTC	CASTPEAFYGYTF
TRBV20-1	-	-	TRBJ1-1	TGCAGTGCTACGGTCTGGGGGGGCTGGAACACTGAAGCTTTCTTT	CSATVWGGWNTEAFF
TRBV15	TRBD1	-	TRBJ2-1	TGTGCCACCAGCAGTGACAGGGAATACAATGAGCAGTTCTTC	CATSSDREYNEQFF
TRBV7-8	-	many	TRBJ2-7	TGTGCCAGCAGCTTAGAGCGCAGGTTTATCGAGCAGTACTTC	CASSLERRFIEQYF
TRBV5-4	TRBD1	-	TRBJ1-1	TGTGCCAGCAGCTCCGGGACAGGGGGGCGGGACACTGAAGCTTTCTTT	CASSSGTGGRDTEAFF
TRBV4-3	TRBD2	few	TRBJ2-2	TGCGCCAGCCGCCGGGAGGCGAACACCGGGGAGCTGTTTTTT	CASRREANTGELFF
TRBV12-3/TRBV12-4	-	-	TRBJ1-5	TGTGCCAGCAGCGCAGCGCAGGGGCGCAATCAGCCCCAGCATTTT	CASSAAQGRNQPQHF
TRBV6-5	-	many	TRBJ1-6	TGTGCCAGCAGTTACTATCTACCGGGGGACTCACCCCTCCACTTT	CASSYYLPGDSPLHF
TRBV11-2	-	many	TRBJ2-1	TGTGCCAGCAGCTTATTTGGGAGCTCCTACAATGAGCAGTTCTTC	CASSLFGSSYNEQFF
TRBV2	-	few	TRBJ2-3	TGTGCCAGCCATAGGGGGACTGCTAGCACAGATACGCAGTATTTT	CASHRGTASTDTQYF
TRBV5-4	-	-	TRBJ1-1	TGTGCCAGCACCCCAGGTGGGGGGAGCACTGAAGCTTTCTTT	CASTPGGGSTEAFF
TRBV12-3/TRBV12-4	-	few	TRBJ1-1	TGTGCCAGCAGCCTAGGCCGGGCGCCCGGCGGTTTCTTT	CASSLGRAPGGFF
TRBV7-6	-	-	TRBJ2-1	TGTGCCAGCAGCCTGGAGGCGGGGGCAGGGCAGAATGAGCAGTTCTTC	CASSLEAGAGQNEQFF
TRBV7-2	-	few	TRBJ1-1	TGTGCCAGCAGCTTTACAGGTATGAACACTGAAGCTTTCTTT	CASSFTGMNTEAFF
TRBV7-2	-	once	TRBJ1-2	TGTGCCAGCAGTCTGCATGGGGATGACTATGGCTACACCTTC	CASSLHGDDYGYTF
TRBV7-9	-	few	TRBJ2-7	TGTGCCAGCAGCTTTCGGAACCCCGGTGATTACGAGCAGTACTTC	CASSFRNPGDYEQYF
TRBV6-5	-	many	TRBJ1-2	TGTGCCAGCAGTTACTCTAAGGCGGGAGGGGACTTCTATGGCTACACCTTC	CASSYSKAGGDFYGYTF
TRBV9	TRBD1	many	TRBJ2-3	TGTGCCAGCAGCGTCGGGACAGGGAGCACAGATACGCAGTATTTT	CASSVGTGSTDTQYF
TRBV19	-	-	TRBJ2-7	TGTGCCAGTAGTAGAGGGGGACCGTCCTACGAGCAGTACTTC	CASSRGGPSYEQYF
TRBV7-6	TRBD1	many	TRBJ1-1	TGTGCCAGCAGCGTGAACGTTCGACAGGGGGAGAAGGGAGCTGAAGCTTTCTTT	CASSVNVRQGEKGAEAFF
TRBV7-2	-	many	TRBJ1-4	TGTGCCAGCAGCCCACCACCGGGGGTTCCTAATGAAAAACTGTTTTTT	CASSPPPGVPNEKLFF
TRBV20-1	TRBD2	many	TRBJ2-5	TGCAGTGCTGCGGGACTAGCGGGGGAGGGCTTAGAGACCCAGTACTTC	CSAAGLAGEGLETQYF
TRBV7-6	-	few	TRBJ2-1	TGTGCCAGCAGCCTTTACGAAAGTTCCTACAATGAGCAGTTCTTC	CASSLYESSYNEQFF
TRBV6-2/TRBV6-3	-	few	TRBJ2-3	TGTGCCAGCAGTTCGACAACCTACACAGATACGCAGTATTTT	CASSSTTYTDTQYF
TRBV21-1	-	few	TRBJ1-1	TGTGCCAGCAGTACAGTAATTCGGCGATCCGAAGCTTTCTTT	CASSTVIRRSEAFF
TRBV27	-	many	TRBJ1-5	TGTGCCAGCAGAAGGGCTGGAAGCAATCAGCCCCAGCATTTT	CASRRAGSNQPQHF
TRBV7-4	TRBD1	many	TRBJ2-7	TGTGCCAGCAGCTTAAAGGGACAGGGGAACTACGAGCAGTACTTC	CASSLKGQGNYEQYF
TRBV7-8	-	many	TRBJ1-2	TGTGCCAGCAGCACACGACCGGGCCGAAGCCTCTATGGCTACACCTTC	CASSTRPGRSLYGYTF
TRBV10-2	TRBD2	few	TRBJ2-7	TGCGCCAGCACTAGACTAGCGGGGAGCTACGAGCAGTACTTC	CASTRLAGSYEQYF
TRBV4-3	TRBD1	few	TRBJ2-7	TGCGCCAGCAGCCAAGAACCGGGACAGGGAGCGACCGAGCAGTACTTC	CASSQEPGQGATEQYF
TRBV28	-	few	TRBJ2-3	TGTGCCGCGCACCCGGGCCTTTACCCTGATACGCAGTATTTT	CAAHPGLYPDTQYF
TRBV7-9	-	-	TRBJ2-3	TGTGCCAGCAGCTTAAACAGGGGGGGAGATACGCAGTATTTT	CASSLNRGGDTQYF
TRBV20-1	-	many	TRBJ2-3	TGCAGTGCTAGAAGTTTCTGGGTTTGGGAAGATACGCAGTATTTT	CSARSFWVWEDTQYF